Listed below are T cell receptor beta chains from one sample, sequenced in a study of blood T cell repertoires in COVID-19. The table came from immunoSEQ multiplex PCR; TCRdb's copy has only in-frame clones and leaves some out. Found here are 130,000 to 150,000 clones, around nine tenths of them singletons; the top ten hold about 9.4%. Material: peripheral blood. These receptors all come from a woman between 50 and 59 years old with active or convalescent COVID-19. The CDR3 runs from the conserved cysteine through the conserved F or W. A D gene is named only where the DNA matches it firmly.

v_gene	d_gene	j_gene	CDR3aa	CDR3nt
TRBV5-1	TRBD2	TRBJ2-7	CASSELGSGSEKDF	TGCGCCAGCAGCGAGCTAGGTAGCGGGAGTGAAAAGGACTTC
TRBV2	NA	TRBJ1-5	CASTIDSNQPQHF	TGTGCCAGCACCATAGATAGCAATCAGCCCCAGCATTTT
TRBV11-2	NA	TRBJ2-5	CASSLGRQGWETQYF	TGTGCCAGCAGCTTAGGACGCCAGGGGTGGGAGACCCAGTACTTC
TRBV5-1	NA	TRBJ1-4	CASSGGLVEKLFF	TGCGCCAGCAGCGGGGGGTTGGTTGAAAAACTGTTTTTT
TRBV28	NA	TRBJ1-1	CASKLVNTEAFF	TGTGCCAGCAAACTTGTGAACACTGAAGCTTTCTTT
TRBV19	NA	TRBJ1-5	CASSIDHSTGGQPQHF	TGTGCCAGTAGTATAGATCATTCGACAGGAGGTCAGCCCCAGCATTTT
TRBV18	TRBD1	TRBJ2-2	CASSPFTGGTNTGELFF	TGTGCCAGCTCACCGTTTACAGGGGGGACTAACACCGGGGAGCTGTTTTTT
TRBV6-2/TRBV6-3	TRBD2	TRBJ2-3	CASSYVGGTDTQYF	TGTGCCAGCAGTTACGTGGGGGGGACAGATACGCAGTATTTT
TRBV4-2	NA	TRBJ1-5	CASSRGGDQPQHF	TGTGCCAGCAGCCGAGGCGGGGATCAGCCCCAGCATTTT
TRBV5-1	NA	TRBJ1-5	CASSPRGGNQPQHF	TGCGCCAGCAGCCCCCGCGGGGGTAATCAGCCCCAGCATTTT
TRBV7-9	TRBD1	TRBJ1-1	CASSQPNRGVLNTEAFF	TGTGCCAGCAGCCAGCCCAACAGGGGGGTCTTGAACACTGAAGCTTTCTTT